This is a list of T cell receptor beta chains from one sample in a study of T cell responses to AZD1222 COVID-19 vaccine. The method was immunoSEQ multiplex PCR; TCRdb's version includes in-frame clones alone and lacks a portion of them. The table records 150,000 to 200,000 clones, just over 90% of them present only once. The starting material was peripheral blood, obtained on day 0 of AZD1222 vaccination. The receptors shown here come from an adult in good health. Both conserved end residues are part of each CDR3. A D gene is named only where the DNA matches it firmly. Size is stated for part of the rows, as once, few or many counts, or as a class when the clone is expanded.

v_call	j_call	d_call	clone_size	cdr3_nt	cdr3_aa
TRBV4-1	TRBJ1-3	.	.	TGCGCCAGCAGCCAAGTCTTGGGGAGCTCTGGAAACACCATATATTTT	CASSQVLGSSGNTIYF
TRBV2	TRBJ2-2	TRBD2	once	TGTGCCAGCAGGAGACTAGCGGGGTTGGACACCGGGGAGCTGTTTTTT	CASRRLAGLDTGELFF
TRBV27	TRBJ2-5	TRBD2	.	TGTGCCAGCAGTTTCGGTAGCGGGAGTGGAGAGACCCAGTACTTC	CASSFGSGSGETQYF
TRBV9	TRBJ2-7	TRBD2	.	TGTGCCAGCAGCGTGGGGGACTACATTTCCTACGAGCAGTACTTC	CASSVGDYISYEQYF
TRBV8-2	TRBJ2-7	.	.	TGTGGCAGCTCAAAGGGGATGGGGACACCCGTTAGTCCCGAGCAGTACTTC	CGSSKGMGTPVSPEQYF
TRBV4-2	TRBJ1-2	TRBD1	.	TGTGCCAGCAGCCAAGATTACAGGGGCGACTATGGCTACACCTTC	CASSQDYRGDYGYTF
TRBV28	TRBJ1-4	.	.	TGTGCCAGCCTAGGGGCCAGGGGCGGAGAAAAACTGTTTTTT	CASLGARGGEKLFF
TRBV10-3	TRBJ1-5	TRBD1	.	TGTGCCATCAGGGCTGGGACAGGGTCCGACCAGCCCCAGCATTTT	CAIRAGTGSDQPQHF
TRBV6-6	TRBJ1-1	TRBD1	once	TGTGCCAGCAGTTCTAGGACAGGGGGGAACACTGAAGCTTTCTTT	CASSSRTGGNTEAFF
TRBV7-6	TRBJ2-7	TRBD2	.	TGTGCCAGCAGCTTATATCCCGGGACGGGAGGGGACGAGCAGTACTTC	CASSLYPGTGGDEQYF
TRBV5-1	TRBJ2-1	.	.	TGCGCCAGCAGCTTGATCAGGGGAGGCGATGAGCAGTTCTTC	CASSLIRGGDEQFF
TRBV20-1	TRBJ1-1	.	.	TGCAGTGCTAGGGGGGGCGGGGGAGCTTTCTTT	CSARGGGGAFF
TRBV6-5	TRBJ1-2	TRBD1	.	TGTGCCAGCAGTCCAACAGGGGATGGCTACACCTTC	CASSPTGDGYTF
TRBV3-1/TRBV3-2	TRBJ2-3	.	.	TGTGCCAGCAGCCAAGATCTCTTAACCCCCACCACAGATACGCAGTATTTT	CASSQDLLTPTTDTQYF
TRBV28	TRBJ1-1	.	few	TGTGCCAGCAGTTTAGTGGGCAGATACACTGAAGCTTTCTTT	CASSLVGRYTEAFF
TRBV12-3/TRBV12-4	TRBJ1-1	.	.	TGTGCCAGCAGTTTCCTACTGAACACTGAAGCTTTCTTT	CASSFLLNTEAFF
TRBV16	TRBJ2-7	TRBD1	.	TGTGCCAGCAGCCATCGGCAGGGGGCTTGTGAGCAGTACTTC	CASSHRQGACEQYF
TRBV7-6	TRBJ1-1	.	.	TGTGCCAGCAGCTTAGTTGGGAGGGTGAACACTGAAGCTTTCTTT	CASSLVGRVNTEAFF
TRBV3-1/TRBV3-2	TRBJ2-7	.	.	TGTGCCAGCAGCCAGAGGGGGAGCTCCTACGAGCAGTACTTC	CASSQRGSSYEQYF
TRBV7-9	TRBJ2-3	.	.	TGTGCCAGCAGCACGGGCCGAGGGGGTACAGATACGCAGTATTTT	CASSTGRGGTDTQYF
TRBV27	TRBJ2-6	TRBD1	once	TGTGCCAGCAGTCCCAGGCCGGCCAACAGGGGCGGTGGGGCCAACGTCCTGACTTTC	CASSPRPANRGGGANVLTF
TRBV5-1	TRBJ2-3	.	.	TGCGCCAGCAGCTTGGCCAGGGGCCGGGGTGACACAGATACGCAGTATTTT	CASSLARGRGDTDTQYF
TRBV10-3	TRBJ1-2	.	.	TGTGCCATAAACCCGTCGACCTCCGGGGGCTACACCTTC	CAINPSTSGGYTF
TRBV11-2	TRBJ2-6	TRBD2	.	TGTGCCAGCAGCGTAGGACTAGCTGCGATATCTGGGGCCAACGTCCTGACTTTC	CASSVGLAAISGANVLTF
TRBV4-3	TRBJ2-7	.	.	TGCGCCAGCAGCCAAGATTGGGTGGGTTCCCAGGGGTACGAGCAGTACTTC	CASSQDWVGSQGYEQYF
TRBV13	TRBJ2-5	.	.	TGTGCCAGCAGCTTAGGCCCCCCGTACCAAGAGACCCAGTACTTC	CASSLGPPYQETQYF
TRBV6-5	TRBJ2-1	TRBD2	.	TGTGCCAGCACGCCCCTAGCGGGAGTTGGGAATGAGCAGTTCTTC	CASTPLAGVGNEQFF
TRBV12-5	TRBJ2-1	TRBD1	.	TGTGCTAGTGGTTCGGGACAGGGTAACTACAATGAGCAGTTCTTC	CASGSGQGNYNEQFF
TRBV9	TRBJ1-1	.	.	TGTGCCAGCAGCGTAGACGAGGGAGTTCTAACTGAAGCTTTCTTT	CASSVDEGVLTEAFF
TRBV11-3	TRBJ2-2	.	.	TGTGCCAGCAGCCCGTCCAGCGGGCCCGGGGAGCTGTTTTTT	CASSPSSGPGELFF
TRBV5-1	TRBJ1-6	.	.	TGCGCCAGCAGCTTTGTTAATTCACCCCTCCACTTT	CASSFVNSPLHF
TRBV5-6	TRBJ2-7	TRBD1	.	TGTGCCAGCAGCACCACAGGGGGATCCTCCTATAGGCAGTACTTC	CASSTTGGSSYRQYF
TRBV20-1	TRBJ1-1	TRBD1	.	TGCAGTGCTAGTAAGCAGGGGGCAGGCATGAACACTGAAGCTTTCTTT	CSASKQGAGMNTEAFF
TRBV7-9	TRBJ1-4	TRBD1	.	TGTGCCAGCAGCCCCCAGGGGGGAACTAATGAAAAACTGTTTTTT	CASSPQGGTNEKLFF
TRBV6-7	TRBJ1-5	.	once	TGTGCCAGCATAACTGAGAGGGGCAATCAGCCCCAGCATTTT	CASITERGNQPQHF
TRBV11-3	TRBJ2-2	TRBD2	.	TGTGCCAGCAGCTTAGCCCCTCTGACTAGCGGGAGGATGGCCGGGGAGCTGTTTTTT	CASSLAPLTSGRMAGELFF
TRBV7-9	TRBJ1-5	.	once	TGTGCCAGCAGCCTGCTTGAGTATCAGCCCCAGCATTTT	CASSLLEYQPQHF
TRBV6-2/TRBV6-3	TRBJ1-2	TRBD1	.	TGTGCCAGCAGTCTGGACAGGGGCCTTTCCGGCTACACCTTC	CASSLDRGLSGYTF
TRBV15	TRBJ1-4	TRBD1	.	TGTGCCACCAGCAGATCTCGGCAGGGGGCGATTCGGCTGTTTTTT	CATSRSRQGAIRLFF
TRBV5-1	TRBJ1-2	.	.	TGCGCCAGCAGCCCCGCAGGGCCCTATGGCTACACCTTC	CASSPAGPYGYTF
TRBV7-9	TRBJ1-1	.	once	TGTGCCAGCAGCCCGACAAGAGCACCGAACACTGAAGCTTTCTTT	CASSPTRAPNTEAFF
TRBV18	TRBJ2-1	.	.	TGTGCCAGCTCACCAAGGACAGCTTCCTACAATGAGCAGTTCTTC	CASSPRTASYNEQFF
TRBV12-3/TRBV12-4	TRBJ1-1	.	.	TGTGCCAGCAGTTCATCGAGCAAGGCTTTCTTT	CASSSSSKAFF
TRBV4-1	TRBJ1-1	.	.	TGCGCCAGCAGCCAAGATCTCGGCTCGTCGAACACTGAAGCTTTCTTT	CASSQDLGSSNTEAFF
TRBV9	TRBJ1-1	.	.	TGTGCCAGCAGCGTATCATCCCTAGGGGGCACTGAAGCTTTCTTT	CASSVSSLGGTEAFF
TRBV5-4	TRBJ2-7	.	.	TGTGCCAGCAGACGGGACTCCGGCGAGCAGTACTTC	CASRRDSGEQYF
TRBV7-2	TRBJ2-1	TRBD2	once	TGTGCCAGCAGCACGGGACTAGGCCCCATTAACGAGCAGTTCTTC	CASSTGLGPINEQFF
TRBV29-1	TRBJ2-7	.	.	TGCAGCGTTGCGCAGTCTGGTTACGAGCAGTACTTC	CSVAQSGYEQYF
TRBV12-3/TRBV12-4	TRBJ2-1	.	once	TGTGCCAGCAGTGCCAGGGTGATAGGGCAGTTCTTC	CASSARVIGQFF
TRBV3-1/TRBV3-2	TRBJ1-2	.	once	TGTGCCAGCAGCCAAGATCGGGGTGGCTATGGCTACACCTTC	CASSQDRGGYGYTF
TRBV7-2	TRBJ2-5	TRBD2	.	TGTGCCAGCAGCCCCCGACTGACTAGCGGCCAAGAGACCCAGTACTTC	CASSPRLTSGQETQYF
TRBV7-9	TRBJ1-5	.	.	TGTGCCAGCAGCTTGGGGCGGGGGGCGTTCAATCAGCCCCAGCATTTT	CASSLGRGAFNQPQHF
TRBV13	TRBJ2-7	TRBD1	.	TGTGCCAGCAGCCTCGGACAGGGGGCCTACGAGCAGTACTTC	CASSLGQGAYEQYF
TRBV19	TRBJ2-7	TRBD1	.	TGTGCCAGTAGTTCACTCGGACAGGGGCAGGACGAGCAGTACTTC	CASSSLGQGQDEQYF
TRBV4-1	TRBJ2-1	TRBD2	.	TGCGCCAGCAGCCAAGATCGGGGGACTAGCGGCTACAATGAGCAGTTCTTC	CASSQDRGTSGYNEQFF
TRBV5-1	TRBJ1-2	.	few	TGCGCCAGCAGCTTGTCAGGGGCGGGTAGCTATGGCTACACCTTC	CASSLSGAGSYGYTF
TRBV7-9	TRBJ2-2	.	few	TGTGCCAGCAGCCAGGGCCCGGGGGAGCTGTTTTTT	CASSQGPGELFF
TRBV9	TRBJ1-5	.	.	TGTGCCAGCAGCGTGCAGGGGTTAAGCAATCAGCCCCAGCATTTT	CASSVQGLSNQPQHF
TRBV11-2	TRBJ1-5	.	.	TGTGCCAGCAGCTTAGGTCAGGGGCCTAATCAGCCCCAGCATTTT	CASSLGQGPNQPQHF